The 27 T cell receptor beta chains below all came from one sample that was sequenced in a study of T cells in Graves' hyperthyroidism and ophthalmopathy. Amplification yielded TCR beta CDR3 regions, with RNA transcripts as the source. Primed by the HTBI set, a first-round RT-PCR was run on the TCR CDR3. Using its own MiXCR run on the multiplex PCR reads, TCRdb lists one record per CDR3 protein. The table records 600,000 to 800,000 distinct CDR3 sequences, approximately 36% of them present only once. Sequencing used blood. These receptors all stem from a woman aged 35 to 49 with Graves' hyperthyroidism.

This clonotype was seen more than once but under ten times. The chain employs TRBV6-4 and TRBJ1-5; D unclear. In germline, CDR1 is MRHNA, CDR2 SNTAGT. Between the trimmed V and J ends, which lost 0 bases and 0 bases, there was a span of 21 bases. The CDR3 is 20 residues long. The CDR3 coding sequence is TGTGCCAGCAGTGACTCGAATAGACTCGTGGGGTACTATAGCAATCAGCCCCAGCATTTT. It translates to CASSDSNRLVGYYSNQPQHF.

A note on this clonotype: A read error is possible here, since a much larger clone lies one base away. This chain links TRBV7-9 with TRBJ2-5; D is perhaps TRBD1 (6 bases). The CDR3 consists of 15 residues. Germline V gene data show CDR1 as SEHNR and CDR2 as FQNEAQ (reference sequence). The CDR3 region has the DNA TGTGCCAGCGGCTTTCTCGGGACATCCGGAGAGACCCAGTACTTC. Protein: CASGFLGTSGETQYF.

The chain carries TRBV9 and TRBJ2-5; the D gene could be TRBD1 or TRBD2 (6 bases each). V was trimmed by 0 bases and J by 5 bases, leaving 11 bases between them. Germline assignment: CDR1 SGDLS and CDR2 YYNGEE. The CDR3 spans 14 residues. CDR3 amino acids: CASSVAGAEETQYF. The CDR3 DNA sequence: TGTGCCAGCAGCGTAGCGGGGGCGGAGGAGACCCAGTACTTC.

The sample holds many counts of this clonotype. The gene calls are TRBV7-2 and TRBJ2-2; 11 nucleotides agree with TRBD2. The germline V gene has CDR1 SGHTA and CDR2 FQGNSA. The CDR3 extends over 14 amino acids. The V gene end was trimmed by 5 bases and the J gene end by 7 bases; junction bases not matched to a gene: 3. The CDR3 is CASSVSGGGGELFF. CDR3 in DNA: TGTGCCAGCAGCGTTAGCGGGGGGGGCGGGGAGCTGTTTTTT.

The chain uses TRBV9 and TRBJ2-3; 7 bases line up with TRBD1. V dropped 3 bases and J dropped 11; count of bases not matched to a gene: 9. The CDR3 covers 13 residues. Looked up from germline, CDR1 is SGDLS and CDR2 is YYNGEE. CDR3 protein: CASSEYRGNEQYF. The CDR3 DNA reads TGTGCCAGCAGCGAGTACAGGGGCAATGAGCAGTATTTT.

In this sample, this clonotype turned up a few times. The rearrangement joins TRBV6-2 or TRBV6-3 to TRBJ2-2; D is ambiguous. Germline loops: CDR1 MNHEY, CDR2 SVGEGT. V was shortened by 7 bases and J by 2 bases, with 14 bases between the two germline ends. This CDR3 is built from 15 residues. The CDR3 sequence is CASTLPELNTGELFF. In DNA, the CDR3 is TGTGCCAGCACTCTTCCCGAGCTTAACACCGGGGAGCTGTTTTTT.

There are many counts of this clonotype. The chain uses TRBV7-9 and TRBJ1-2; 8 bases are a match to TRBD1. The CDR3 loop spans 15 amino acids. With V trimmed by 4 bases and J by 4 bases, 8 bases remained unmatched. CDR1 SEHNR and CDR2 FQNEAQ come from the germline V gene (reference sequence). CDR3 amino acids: CASSSGRDRTYGYTF. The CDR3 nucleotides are TGTGCCAGCAGCTCGGGCCGGGACAGGACCTATGGCTACACCTTC.

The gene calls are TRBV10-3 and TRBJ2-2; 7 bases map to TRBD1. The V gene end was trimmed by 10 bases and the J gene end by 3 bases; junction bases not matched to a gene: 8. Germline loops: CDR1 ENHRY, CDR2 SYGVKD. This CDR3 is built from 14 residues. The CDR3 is CASTGTEYTGELFF. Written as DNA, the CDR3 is TGTGCCAGTACCGGGACAGAATACACCGGGGAGCTGTTTTTT.

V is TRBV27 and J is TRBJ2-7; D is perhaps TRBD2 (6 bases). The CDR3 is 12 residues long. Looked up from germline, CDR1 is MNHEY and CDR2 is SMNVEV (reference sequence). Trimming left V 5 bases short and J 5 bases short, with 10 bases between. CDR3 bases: TGTGCCAGCAGTGCGACTAGTAACGAGCAGTACTTC. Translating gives CASSATSNEQYF.

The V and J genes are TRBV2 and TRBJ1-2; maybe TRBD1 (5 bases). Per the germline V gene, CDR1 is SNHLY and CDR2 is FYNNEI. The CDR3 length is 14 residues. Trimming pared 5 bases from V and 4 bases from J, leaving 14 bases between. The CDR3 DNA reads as TGTGCCAGCAGTTCCGGGGACGGCCTCTATGGCTACACCTTC. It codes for CASSSGDGLYGYTF.

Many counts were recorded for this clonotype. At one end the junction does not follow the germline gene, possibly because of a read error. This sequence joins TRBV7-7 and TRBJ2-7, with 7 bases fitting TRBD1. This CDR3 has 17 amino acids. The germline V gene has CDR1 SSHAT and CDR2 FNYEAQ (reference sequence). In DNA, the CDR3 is TGTGCTAGCAGCTTAGCACCATTAAGGGACAGAGTCTACGAGCAGTACTTC. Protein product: CASSLAPLRDRVYEQYF. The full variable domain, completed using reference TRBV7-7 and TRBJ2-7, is GAGVSQSPRYKVTKRGQDVTLRCDPISSHATLYWYQQALGQGPEFLTYFNYEAQPDKSGLPSDRFSAERPEGSISTLTIQRTEQRDSAMYRCASSLAPLRDRVYEQYFGPGTRLTVT.

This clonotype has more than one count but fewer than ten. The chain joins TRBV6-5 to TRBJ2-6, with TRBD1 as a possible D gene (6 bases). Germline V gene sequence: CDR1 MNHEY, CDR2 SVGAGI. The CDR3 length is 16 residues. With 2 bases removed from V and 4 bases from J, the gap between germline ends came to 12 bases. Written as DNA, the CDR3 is TGTGCCAGCAGTTACACTACAGGGCTGGGGGCCAACGTCCTGACTTTC. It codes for CASSYTTGLGANVLTF.

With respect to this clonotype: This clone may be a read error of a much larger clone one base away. The CDR3 DNA is TGTGCCAGCAGGTACTACAGCTCTGGGGCCAACGTCCTGACTTTC. Its protein is CASRYYSSGANVLTF. The rearrangement links TRBV10-3 to TRBJ2-6, with unresolved D. Germline V gene lookup returns CDR1 ENHRY and CDR2 SYGVKD. The CDR3 totals 15 residues. The V end lost 10 bases, the J end lost 0 bases, and 13 bases lay between the germline ends.

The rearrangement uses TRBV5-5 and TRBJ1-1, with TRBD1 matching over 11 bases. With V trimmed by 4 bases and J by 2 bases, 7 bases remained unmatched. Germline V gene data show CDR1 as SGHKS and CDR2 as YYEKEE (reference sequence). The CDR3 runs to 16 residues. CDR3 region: CASSPPDRGLNTEAFF. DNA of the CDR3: TGTGCCAGCAGCCCTCCGGACAGGGGGCTCAACACTGAAGCTTTCTTT. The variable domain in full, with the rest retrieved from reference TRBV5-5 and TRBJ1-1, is DAGVTQSPTHLIKTRGQQVTLRCSPISGHKSVSWYQQVLGQGPQFIFQYYEKEERGRGNFPDRFSARQFPNYSSELNVNALLLGDSALYLCASSPPDRGLNTEAFFGQGTRLTVV.

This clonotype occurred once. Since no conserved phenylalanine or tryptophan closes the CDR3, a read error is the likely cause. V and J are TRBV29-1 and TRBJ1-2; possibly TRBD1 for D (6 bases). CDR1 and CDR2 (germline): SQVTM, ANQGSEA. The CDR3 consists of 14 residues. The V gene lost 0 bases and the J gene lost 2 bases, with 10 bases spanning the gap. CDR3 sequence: CSVEDTGGNYGYTL. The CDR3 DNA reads TGCAGCGTTGAAGACACCGGGGGCAACTATGGCTACACCCTC.

CDR3 amino acids: CATSEEAEYPDNEQYF. The CDR3 DNA sequence: TGTGCCACCAGTGAGGAAGCGGAGTATCCTGACAATGAGCAGTACTTC. The V call is TRBV24-1, the J call TRBJ2-7, with D maybe TRBD2 (5 bases). This CDR3 region has 16 residues. Trimming shortened V by 4 bases and J by 7 bases, and 22 bases separated the two germline ends. The germline gives CDR1 KGHDR, CDR2 SFDVKD.

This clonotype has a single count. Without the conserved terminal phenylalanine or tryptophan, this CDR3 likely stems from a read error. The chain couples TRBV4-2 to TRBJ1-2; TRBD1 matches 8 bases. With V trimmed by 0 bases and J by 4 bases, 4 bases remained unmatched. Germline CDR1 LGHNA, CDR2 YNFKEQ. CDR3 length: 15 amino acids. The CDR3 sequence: CASSQETGGIYGYTC. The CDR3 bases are TGTGCCAGCAGCCAAGAAACAGGGGGTATCTATGGCTACACCTGC.

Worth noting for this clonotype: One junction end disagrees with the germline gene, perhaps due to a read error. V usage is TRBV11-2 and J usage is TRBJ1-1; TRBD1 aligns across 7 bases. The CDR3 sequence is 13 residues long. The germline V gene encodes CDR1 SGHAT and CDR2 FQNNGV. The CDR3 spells CASRYTGDTEAFF. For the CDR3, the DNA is TGCGCCAGCAGATATACAGGGGACACTGAAGCTTTCTTT.

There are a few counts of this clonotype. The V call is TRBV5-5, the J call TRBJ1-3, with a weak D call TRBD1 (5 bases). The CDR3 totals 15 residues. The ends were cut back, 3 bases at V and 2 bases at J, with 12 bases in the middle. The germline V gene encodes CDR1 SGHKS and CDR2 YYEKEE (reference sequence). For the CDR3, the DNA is TGTGCCAGCAGCTACTTTGGGACTCCTGGAAACACCATATATTTT. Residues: CASSYFGTPGNTIYF. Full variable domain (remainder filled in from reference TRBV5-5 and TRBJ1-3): DAGVTQSPTHLIKTRGQQVTLRCSPISGHKSVSWYQQVLGQGPQFIFQYYEKEERGRGNFPDRFSARQFPNYSSELNVNALLLGDSALYLCASSYFGTPGNTIYFGEGSWLTVV.

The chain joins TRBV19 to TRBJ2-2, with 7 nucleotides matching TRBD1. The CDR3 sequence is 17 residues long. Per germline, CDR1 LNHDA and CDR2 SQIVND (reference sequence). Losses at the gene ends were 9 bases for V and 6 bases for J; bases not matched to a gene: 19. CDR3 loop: CASSDHLNRGGSGELFF. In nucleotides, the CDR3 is TGTGCCAGCTCTGATCACCTGAACAGGGGCGGGTCCGGGGAGCTGTTTTTT.

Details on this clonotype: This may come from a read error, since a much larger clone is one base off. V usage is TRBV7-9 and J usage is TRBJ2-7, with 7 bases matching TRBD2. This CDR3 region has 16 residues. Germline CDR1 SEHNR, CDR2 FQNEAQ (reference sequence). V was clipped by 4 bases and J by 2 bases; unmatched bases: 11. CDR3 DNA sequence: TGTGCCAGCAGCTCCCAATCGGGACTAACGACCTACGAGCAGTACTTC. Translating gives CASSSQSGLTTYEQYF.

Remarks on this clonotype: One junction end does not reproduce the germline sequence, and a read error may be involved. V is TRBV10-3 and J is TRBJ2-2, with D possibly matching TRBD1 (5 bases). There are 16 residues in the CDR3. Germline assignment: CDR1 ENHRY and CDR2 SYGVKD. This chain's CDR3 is CATSDPGPPNTGELFF. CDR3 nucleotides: TGTGCCACCAGTGATCCAGGGCCCCCGAACACCGGGGAGCTGTTTTTT.

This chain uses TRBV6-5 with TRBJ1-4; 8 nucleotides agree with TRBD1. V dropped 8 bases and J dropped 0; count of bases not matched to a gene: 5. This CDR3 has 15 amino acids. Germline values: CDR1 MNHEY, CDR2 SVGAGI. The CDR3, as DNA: TGTGCCAGCGGCCTACAGGGGGCAACTAATGAAAAACTGTTTTTT. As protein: CASGLQGATNEKLFF.

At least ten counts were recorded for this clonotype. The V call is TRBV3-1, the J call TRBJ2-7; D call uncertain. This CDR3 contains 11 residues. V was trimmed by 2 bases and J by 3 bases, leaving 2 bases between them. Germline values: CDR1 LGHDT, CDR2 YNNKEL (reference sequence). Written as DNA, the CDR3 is TGTGCCAGCAGCCAAATCTACGAGCAGTACTTC. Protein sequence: CASSQIYEQYF.

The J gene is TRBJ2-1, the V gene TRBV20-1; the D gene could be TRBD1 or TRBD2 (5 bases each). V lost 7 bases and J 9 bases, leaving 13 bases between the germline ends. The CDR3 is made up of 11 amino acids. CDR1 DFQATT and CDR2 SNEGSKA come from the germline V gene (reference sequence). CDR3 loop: CSVRDAAEQFF. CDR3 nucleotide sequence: TGCAGTGTCCGGGACGCCGCTGAGCAGTTCTTC.

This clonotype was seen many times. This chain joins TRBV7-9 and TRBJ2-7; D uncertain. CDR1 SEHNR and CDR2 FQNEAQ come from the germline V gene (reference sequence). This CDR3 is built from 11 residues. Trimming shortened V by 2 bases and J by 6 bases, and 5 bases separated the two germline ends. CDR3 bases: TGTGCCAGCAGCTTAATAGGCGAGCAGTACTTC. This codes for CASSLIGEQYF.

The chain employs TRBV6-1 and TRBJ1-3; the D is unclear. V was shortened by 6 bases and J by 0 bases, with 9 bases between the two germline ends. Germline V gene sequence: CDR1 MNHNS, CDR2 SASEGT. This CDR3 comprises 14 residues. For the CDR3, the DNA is TGTGCCAGCAGAAGGGTAGGCTCTGGAAACACCATATATTTT. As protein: CASRRVGSGNTIYF.